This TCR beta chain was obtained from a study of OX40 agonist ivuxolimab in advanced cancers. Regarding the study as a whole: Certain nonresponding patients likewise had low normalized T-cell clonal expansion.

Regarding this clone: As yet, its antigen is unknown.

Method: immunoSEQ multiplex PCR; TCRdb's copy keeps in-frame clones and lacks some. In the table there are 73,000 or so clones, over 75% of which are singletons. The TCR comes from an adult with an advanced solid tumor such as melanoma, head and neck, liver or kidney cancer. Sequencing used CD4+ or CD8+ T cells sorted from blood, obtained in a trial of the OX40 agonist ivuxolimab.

CDR3 region: CASSLGAQENIQYF. CDR3 DNA sequence: TGCGCCAGCAGCTTGGGAGCGCAGGAAAACATTCAGTACTTC. The chain employs TRBV5-1 and TRBJ2-4, with D unclear. This CDR3 region has 14 residues. CDR1 and CDR2 from the germline V gene are SGHRS and YFSETQ. Trimming pared 0 bases from V and 5 bases from J, leaving 9 bases between.